Sequencing of this T cell receptor beta chain was carried out in a study of beta chain features in type 1 diabetes. Study as a whole: The study examined some 110,000,000 sorted cells across all samples.

Germline V lookup: CDR1 SGHTA, CDR2 FQGNSA. CDR3 length: 14 amino acids. V lost 3 bases and J lost 2; bases outside the gene matches: 2. This clone turned up a few times. The investigators reverse transcribed all of the isolated RNA, so they sequenced expressed TCRB transcripts. Sequencing was performed with immunoSEQ multiplex PCR; in TCRdb, only in-frame clones are kept and a portion is missing. The sample holds hundreds of thousands of clones, around 30% seen once. Via CD45RO/CCR7/CD25/CD127/CD95/CD27, cells of the CD4+ naive, central memory, regulatory and stem cell-like memory subsets were sorted.

The sample consisted of naive CD4+ T cells from blood. This chain joins TRBV7-2 and TRBJ2-7, with 9 bases fitting TRBD1. The clonotype originates from a man in his late teens or twenties in good health. The CDR3 bases are TGTGCCAGCAGCTTCCGGACAGGGGCCTACGAGCAGTACTTC. Translated, it gives CASSFRTGAYEQYF.